A single sample is the source of the 21 T cell receptor beta chains below, sequenced in a study of response to subunit inactivated influenza vaccine. Using its own MiXCR run on the RT-PCR reads, TCRdb lists one record per CDR3 protein. The sample lists about 650,000 distinct CDR3 sequences, 11% to 15% occurring once. The sequencing used PBMCs from blood, collected around two weeks before vaccination. The receptor source for this set is a man aged 50-59 years who received an inactivated influenza vaccine.

The rearrangement links TRBV5-1 to TRBJ2-5, with 7 bases aligning to TRBD2. Germline-derived CDR1 and CDR2 are SGHRS and YFSETQ. V shed 0 bases and J 2 bases; nucleotides not matched to a gene: 4. This CDR3 has 15 residues. CDR3 amino acids: CASSLALGGQETQYF. The CDR3 nucleotides read TGCGCCAGCAGCTTGGCCTTGGGAGGGCAAGAGACCCAGTACTTC.

This clonotype came up many times. This chain connects TRBV20-1 to TRBJ1-1; 8 bases fit TRBD1. The CDR3 loop spans 13 amino acids. V was clipped by 6 bases and J by 2 bases; unmatched bases: 5. CDR1 and CDR2 from the germline V gene are DFQATT and SNEGSKA (reference sequence). CDR3 sequence reads: CSADRGGNTEAFF. For the CDR3, the DNA is TGCAGTGCCGACAGGGGAGGAAACACTGAAGCTTTCTTT.

This clonotype turned up a few times. The CDR3 region is CSATRRTGELFF. The CDR3 DNA is TGCAGTGCTACTCGGCGGACCGGGGAGCTGTTTTTT. The genes are TRBV20-1 and TRBJ2-2; no definite D call. The CDR3 loop spans 12 amino acids. V dropped 4 bases and J dropped 5 bases, with 8 bases sitting between them. Germline CDR1 DFQATT, CDR2 SNEGSKA (reference sequence).

In its sample, this clonotype was seen a few times. The DNA of the CDR3 is TGTGCCATCAGTGGGGGGGCCAGCTACGAGCAGTACTTC. Amino acid sequence: CAISGGASYEQYF. The chain combines TRBV10-3 with TRBJ2-7; possibly TRBD1 or TRBD2 for D (6 bases each). The ends were cut back, 4 bases at V and 3 bases at J, with 10 bases in the middle. Per the germline V gene, CDR1 is ENHRY and CDR2 is SYGVKD. The CDR3 extends over 13 amino acids.

A few counts support this clonotype. CDR3 protein: CASSYPRSSTSGGAAGETQYF. As DNA, the CDR3 is TGTGCCAGCAGTTACCCACGATCATCGACTAGCGGGGGGGCAGCTGGGGAGACCCAGTACTTC. This chain links TRBV6-2 or TRBV6-3 with TRBJ2-5; 14 nucleotides align to TRBD2. In germline, CDR1 is MNHEY, CDR2 SVGEGT. V shed 2 bases and J 5 bases; nucleotides not matched to a gene: 19. The CDR3 is 21 residues long.

The chain employs TRBV20-1 and TRBJ1-2, with D perhaps TRBD1 (5 bases). V lost 0 bases and J lost 6, with 14 bases in between. The CDR3 is 14 amino acids. CDR1 and CDR2 (germline): DFQATT, SNEGSKA (reference sequence). The CDR3 loop reads CSARDWGKVDGYTF. CDR3 nucleotides: TGCAGTGCTAGAGATTGGGGGAAGGTCGATGGCTACACCTTC.

CDR3 nucleotide sequence: TGCAGTGCTAGCCCCGGGACAGGGGCCTACGAGCAGTACTTC. Residues: CSASPGTGAYEQYF. The rearrangement joins TRBV20-1 to TRBJ2-7, with 10 bases fitting TRBD1. This CDR3 region has 14 residues. Germline lookup yields CDR1 DFQATT and CDR2 SNEGSKA (reference sequence). The junction had 4 bases not matched to a gene; V was cut back by 3 bases and J by 2 bases.

This clonotype was picked up many times. This rearrangement joins TRBV7-9 to TRBJ2-7; D remains ambiguous. The germline gives CDR1 SEHNR, CDR2 FQNEAQ (reference sequence). V lost 2 bases to trimming and J lost 3 bases, with 5 bases between them. The CDR3 sequence is 12 residues long. The CDR3 nucleotides read TGTGCCAGCAGCTTAAAGAACTACGAGCAGTACTTC. Protein: CASSLKNYEQYF.

This sequence joins TRBV30 and TRBJ2-1, with 9 bases matching TRBD2. The CDR3 consists of 14 residues. Germline trimming cut 0 bases from V and 9 bases from J; bases unmatched to any gene: 6. CDR1 is GTSNPN, CDR2 SVGIG, per germline (reference sequence). Written as DNA, the CDR3 is TGTGCCTGGAGTGTACGGCTAGCGGGATTTGAGCAGTTCTTC. As protein: CAWSVRLAGFEQFF.

This clonotype was counted ten times or more. One end of the junction is discordant with germline, which a read error may explain. The chain combines TRBV5-1 with TRBJ2-3; a possible D gene is TRBD2 (7 bases). Per germline, CDR1 SGHRS and CDR2 YFSETQ. This CDR3 has 15 residues. The CDR3 spells CASSLGGGAADTQYF. CDR3 coding DNA: TGTGCTAGCAGCTTAGGAGGGGGGGCTGCAGATACGCAGTATTTT.

The chain links TRBV29-1 to TRBJ2-1; 9 bases map to TRBD2. CDR1 SQVTM and CDR2 ANQGSEA come from the germline V gene. The CDR3 sequence is 11 residues long. V lost 4 bases, J lost 12 bases, and 4 bases stayed unmatched. The CDR3 spells CSVASGKVQFF. CDR3 coding DNA: TGCAGCGTTGCTAGCGGGAAGGTGCAGTTCTTC.

V is TRBV5-5 and J is TRBJ2-3; 10 bases are a match to TRBD2. The CDR3 consists of 15 residues. CDR1 and CDR2 from the germline V gene are SGHKS and YYEKEE (reference sequence). Germline trimming cut 2 bases from V and 2 bases from J; bases unmatched to any gene: 2. CDR3 loop: CASSFSGGFTDTQYF. The DNA of the CDR3 is TGTGCCAGCAGCTTTAGCGGGGGGTTCACAGATACGCAGTATTTT.

This clonotype was picked up a small number of times. This rearrangement joins TRBV28 to TRBJ2-2; D is tentatively TRBD1 or TRBD2 (5 bases each). Trimming stripped 7 bases from V and 1 base from J, with 10 bases between. The CDR3 length is 14 residues. CDR1 is MDHEN and CDR2 is SYDVKM in the germline V gene. The CDR3 sequence: CASTPGGNTGELFF. Written as DNA, the CDR3 is TGTGCCAGCACCCCTGGGGGGAACACCGGGGAGCTGTTTTTT.

The J gene is TRBJ2-7, the V gene TRBV15; D may be TRBD2 (5 bases). Germline V gene data show CDR1 as LNHNV and CDR2 as YYDKDF (reference sequence). This CDR3 region has 15 residues. V was cut by 3 bases and J by 10 bases, with 22 bases left in between. The CDR3 spells CATSSGLVRLRDQYF. The CDR3 DNA follows: TGTGCCACCAGCAGTGGCCTCGTGAGACTACGAGACCAGTACTTC.

The CDR3 coding sequence is TGTGCCAGCAGCATGAAGACAGGGCACGAGCAGTACTTC. It yields the protein CASSMKTGHEQYF. This chain uses TRBV13 with TRBJ2-7; 7 nucleotides line up with TRBD1. From germline, CDR1 is PRHDT and CDR2 FYEKMQ (reference sequence). The CDR3 spans 13 residues. V trimming: 5 bases; J trimming: 5 bases; junction bases outside the gene matches: 6.

The chain couples TRBV18 to TRBJ2-3; weak D call: TRBD1 (5 bases). Trimming stripped 4 bases from V and 3 bases from J, with 8 bases between. In germline, CDR1 is KGHSH, CDR2 LQKENI. The CDR3 spans 13 residues. In DNA form, the CDR3 reads TGTGCCAGCTCACAGACAGCTACAGATACGCAGTATTTT. It is translated as CASSQTATDTQYF.

CDR3 DNA sequence: TGTGCCAGAGAGACAGGGAATGAAAAACTGTTTTTT. Its protein product is CARETGNEKLFF. The genes are TRBV6-6 and TRBJ1-4, with TRBD1 matching over 7 bases. The germline V gene encodes CDR1 MNHNY and CDR2 SVGAGI (reference sequence). After removal of 9 bases from V and 5 bases from J, the junction contained 3 bases not matched to a gene. This CDR3 contains 12 residues.

A few counts support this clonotype. The chain combines TRBV19 with TRBJ2-5; perhaps TRBD2 as D (5 bases). Germline V gene data show CDR1 as LNHDA and CDR2 as SQIVND (reference sequence). The CDR3 sequence is 13 residues long. V shed 10 bases and J shed 4 bases, with 16 bases lying between them. This CDR3 reads CATQTSSRETQYF. CDR3 coding DNA: TGTGCCACACAAACTAGTTCACGAGAGACCCAGTACTTC. Full variable domain (rest looked up from reference TRBV19 and TRBJ2-5): DGGITQSPKYLFRKEGQNVTLSCEQNLNHDAMYWYRQDPGQGLRLIYYSQIVNDFQKGDIAEGYSVSREKKESFPLTVTSAQKNPTAFYLCATQTSSRETQYFGPGTRLLVL.

The table lists this clonotype with a few counts. The chain uses TRBV5-1 and TRBJ1-2, with unresolved D. V was cut by 4 bases and J by 5 bases, with 15 bases left in between. This CDR3 has 14 residues. In germline, CDR1 is SGHRS, CDR2 YFSETQ. In nucleotides, the CDR3 is TGCGCCAGCAGCCTACGAGAGGGTGGGTATGGCTACACCTTC. It is translated as CASSLREGGYGYTF.

This clonotype was seen ten or more times. The rearrangement links TRBV4-3 to TRBJ1-1, with D hard to call. The germline V gene encodes CDR1 LGHNA and CDR2 YSLEER. Trimming pared 0 bases from V and 5 bases from J, leaving 13 bases between. The CDR3 totals 15 residues. CDR3 nucleotide sequence: TGCGCCAGCAGCCAAGATAGCGGGGTGGGGACTGAAGCTTTCTTT. It yields the protein CASSQDSGVGTEAFF.

This clonotype was seen at least ten times. The chain links TRBV28 to TRBJ2-1; D gene unclear. The CDR3 totals 15 residues. CDR1 is MDHEN and CDR2 is SYDVKM in the germline V gene. V dropped 2 bases and J dropped 0 bases, with 8 bases sitting between them. The CDR3 region is CASSLSVLSYNEQFF. For the CDR3, the DNA is TGTGCCAGCAGTTTAAGCGTTCTCTCCTACAATGAGCAGTTCTTC.